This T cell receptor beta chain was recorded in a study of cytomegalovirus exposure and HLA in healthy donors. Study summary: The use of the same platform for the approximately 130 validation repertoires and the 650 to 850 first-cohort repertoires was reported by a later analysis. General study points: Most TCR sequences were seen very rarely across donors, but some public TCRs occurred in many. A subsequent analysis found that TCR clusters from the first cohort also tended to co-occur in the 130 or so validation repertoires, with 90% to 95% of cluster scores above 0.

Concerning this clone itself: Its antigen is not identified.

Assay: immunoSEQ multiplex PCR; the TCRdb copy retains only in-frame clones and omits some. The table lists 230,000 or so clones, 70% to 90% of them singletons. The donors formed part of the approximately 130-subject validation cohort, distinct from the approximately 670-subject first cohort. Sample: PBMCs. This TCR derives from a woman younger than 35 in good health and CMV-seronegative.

The CDR3 DNA reads as TGTGCCTGGAGTGTACGCAGGAACTATGGCTACACCTTC. Translation gives CAWSVRRNYGYTF. This chain uses TRBV30 with TRBJ1-2; unclear D gene. This CDR3 has 13 amino acids. The germline gives CDR1 GTSNPN, CDR2 SVGIG (reference sequence). Trimming removed 0 bases from V and 2 bases from J, with 7 bases in between.